This T cell receptor (beta chain) comes out of a study of OX40 agonist ivuxolimab in advanced cancers. Looking at the study overall: As their treatment, patients were administered ivuxolimab, an agonistic anti-OX40 (CD134) antibody.

The germline gives CDR1 SGDLS, CDR2 YYNGEE. Between the trimmed V and J ends, which lost 2 bases and 6 bases, there was a span of 9 bases. The CDR3 is made up of 14 amino acids. Here immunoSEQ multiplex PCR was the method, and the copy in TCRdb shows in-frame clones only, minus some. The table has about 55,000 clones, more than 75% seen once; the top ten hold 4% to 4.5%. The chain has TRBV9 and TRBJ1-6; no reliable D call. The sequencing used CD4+ or CD8+ T cells sorted from blood, collected in a trial of the OX40 agonist ivuxolimab. The sequence was collected from an adult with an advanced solid tumor such as melanoma, head and neck, liver or kidney cancer. CDR3 nucleotides: TGTGCCAGCAGCGTTACCACGCTTAATTCACCCCTCCACTTT. Translation: CASSVTTLNSPLHF.